This section outlines one TCR beta chain sequence together with its context. This entry belongs to a study of follicular helper T cells after annual influenza vaccination. The time point is: 2015-2016 season, 7 days after influenza vaccination. Between roughly 35 and 100 mL of blood was drawn per time point. Germline V CDR1 and CDR2: SNHLY, FYNNEI. This CDR3 spans 12 amino acids. V gave up 3 bases and J gave up 0 bases, with 0 bases separating them. Sequencing of TCRB used Survey level resolution. TCRdb's table, derived via immunoSEQ multiplex PCR, lists solely in-frame clones and lacks some. The data hold roughly 7,000 clones, with 80% to 90% observed a single time.

This chain links TRBV2 with TRBJ1-3; the D is unclear. This TCR came from an adult who received the influenza vaccine. Sequenced material: CXCR5- memory CD4+ T cells sorted from blood, taken 7 days after influenza vaccination. The CDR3 protein is CASSDSGNTIYF. The CDR3 DNA reads TGTGCCAGCAGTGACTCTGGAAACACCATATATTTT.